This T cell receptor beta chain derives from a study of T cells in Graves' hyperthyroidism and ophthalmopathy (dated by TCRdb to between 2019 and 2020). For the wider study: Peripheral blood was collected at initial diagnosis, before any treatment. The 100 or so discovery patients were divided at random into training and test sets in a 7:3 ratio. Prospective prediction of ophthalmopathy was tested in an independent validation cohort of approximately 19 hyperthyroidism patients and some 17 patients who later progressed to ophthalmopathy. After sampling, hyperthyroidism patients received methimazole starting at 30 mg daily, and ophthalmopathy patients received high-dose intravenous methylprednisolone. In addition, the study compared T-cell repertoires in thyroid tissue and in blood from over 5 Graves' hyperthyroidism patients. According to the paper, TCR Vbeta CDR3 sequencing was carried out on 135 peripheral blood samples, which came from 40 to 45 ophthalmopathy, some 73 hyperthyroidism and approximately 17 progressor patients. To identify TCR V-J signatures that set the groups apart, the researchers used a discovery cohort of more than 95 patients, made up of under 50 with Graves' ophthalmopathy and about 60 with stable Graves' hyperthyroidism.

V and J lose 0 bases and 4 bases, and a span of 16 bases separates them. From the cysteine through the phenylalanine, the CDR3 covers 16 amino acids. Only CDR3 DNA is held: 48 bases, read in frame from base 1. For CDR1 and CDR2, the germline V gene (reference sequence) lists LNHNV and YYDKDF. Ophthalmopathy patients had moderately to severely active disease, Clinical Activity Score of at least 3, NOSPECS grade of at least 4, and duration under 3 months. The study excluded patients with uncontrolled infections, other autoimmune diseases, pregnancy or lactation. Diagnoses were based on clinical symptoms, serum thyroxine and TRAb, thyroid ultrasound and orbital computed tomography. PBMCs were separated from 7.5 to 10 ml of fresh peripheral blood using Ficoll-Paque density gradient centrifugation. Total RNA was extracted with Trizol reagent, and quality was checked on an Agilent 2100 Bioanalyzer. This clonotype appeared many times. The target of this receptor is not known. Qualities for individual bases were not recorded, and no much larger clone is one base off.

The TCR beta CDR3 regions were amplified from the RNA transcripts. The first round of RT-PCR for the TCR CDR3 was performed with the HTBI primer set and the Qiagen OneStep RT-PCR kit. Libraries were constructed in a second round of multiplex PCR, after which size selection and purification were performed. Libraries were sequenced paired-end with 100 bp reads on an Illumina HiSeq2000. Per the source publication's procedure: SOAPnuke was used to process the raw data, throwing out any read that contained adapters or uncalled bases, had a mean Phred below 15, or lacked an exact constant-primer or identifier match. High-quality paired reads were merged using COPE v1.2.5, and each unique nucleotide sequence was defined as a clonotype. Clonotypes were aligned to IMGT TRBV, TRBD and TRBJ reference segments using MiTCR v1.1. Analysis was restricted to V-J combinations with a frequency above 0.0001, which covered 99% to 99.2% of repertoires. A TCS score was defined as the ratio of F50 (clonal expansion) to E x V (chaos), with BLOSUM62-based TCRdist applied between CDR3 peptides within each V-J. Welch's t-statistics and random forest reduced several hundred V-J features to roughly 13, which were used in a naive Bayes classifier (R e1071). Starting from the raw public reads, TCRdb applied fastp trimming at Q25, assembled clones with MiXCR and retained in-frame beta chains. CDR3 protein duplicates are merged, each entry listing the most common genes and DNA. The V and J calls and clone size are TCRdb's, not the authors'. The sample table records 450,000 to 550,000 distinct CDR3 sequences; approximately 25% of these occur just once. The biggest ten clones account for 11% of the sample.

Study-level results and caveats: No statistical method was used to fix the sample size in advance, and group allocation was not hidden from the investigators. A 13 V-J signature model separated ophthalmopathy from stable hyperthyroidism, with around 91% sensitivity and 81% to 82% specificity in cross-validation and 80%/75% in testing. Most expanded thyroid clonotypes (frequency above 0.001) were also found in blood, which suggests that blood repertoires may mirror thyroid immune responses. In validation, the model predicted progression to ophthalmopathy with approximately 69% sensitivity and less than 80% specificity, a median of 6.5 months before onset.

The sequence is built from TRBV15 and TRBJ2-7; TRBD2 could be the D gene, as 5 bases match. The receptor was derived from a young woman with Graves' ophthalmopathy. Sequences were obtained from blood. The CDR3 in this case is CATSRDQDLASYEQYF. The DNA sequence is TGTGCCACCAGCAGAGATCAGGACTTAGCCTCTTACGAGCAGTACTTC.